This T cell receptor (beta chain) was captured in a study of regulatory T cells in long-lasting Graves disease (dated by TCRdb to the early 2020s). With respect to the entire study: In the newly diagnosed Graves' disease group, patients had been taking antithyroid drugs for less than 3 months. This study used TCR sequencing and RNA sequencing of peripheral blood to compare persistent Graves' disease patients against newly diagnosed Graves' disease patients. The study took place in China and was registered as a clinical trial. TCR sequencing covered some 13 persistent and approximately 20 newly diagnosed Graves' disease patients, some 35 samples in total. Points the paper makes about the study in general: Persistent Graves' disease patients showed lower TCR Shannon entropy and fewer highly expanded clones than newly diagnosed patients, suggesting clonal expansion. Sequencing and analysis were limited to the TCR beta chain. The authors noted that the small sample size was a limitation that may lower accuracy. Because the primary lesion, thyroid tissue, could not be accessed, the study looked at peripheral blood alone. Persistent patients shared more public clonotypes among themselves (around 2,800) than newly diagnosed patients did (about 970).

The library was obtained by multiplex PCR. Sequenced on an Illumina HiSeq 4000. CDR3 regions were amplified by Arm-PCR with iRepertoire HTBI primers to construct TCR beta libraries. PCR products were gel purified before sequencing. Under the source paper's analysis protocol: Gene usage analysis of CDR3 amino acid clonotypes used the approximately 62 TRBV and fewer than 15 TRBJ segments found across samples. COPE and FqMerger were used to merge filtered high-quality paired reads into contigs. BLAST was used to align contigs to the IMGT TRBV, TRBD and TRBJ reference genes, and CDR3 was defined following IMGT. Clonotypes above 0.1% frequency were classified as highly expanded clones. Repertoire diversity was measured by Shannon entropy, and V-J evenness by the Gini coefficient. Clonotypes shared by more than one individual were considered public. TCRdb cleaned the public reads at Q25 with fastp, built clones with MiXCR and kept in-frame beta chains. One record per CDR3 amino acid sequence lists the most common genes and DNA. The V and J calls reflect TCRdb's pipeline rather than the authors' work. In this sample the table shows approximately 540,000 distinct CDR3 sequences, 9.5% to 15% of which occur a single time. In total, the top ten clones hold roughly 8.9% of the sample.

The sample's time point, from its label and the paper: newly diagnosed GD, antithyroid drugs for less than 3 months. RNA was extracted from PBMCs in TRIzol for both TCR sequencing and RNA sequencing. The diagnosis of Graves' disease was made according to American Thyroid Association guidelines. Patients were recruited from an endocrinology department in Xi'an, China. Each patient gave about 8.1 milliliters of peripheral blood, collected in an EDTA anticoagulant tube. PBMCs were isolated by Ficoll Paque Plus density gradient separation without further T cell sorting. RNA quality was checked with an Agilent 2100 Bioanalyzer and agarose gel, and concentration with a NanoDrop 2000. This clonotype was picked up many times. Its antigen is currently not known. The sample holds no much larger clone one base away, and base qualities are not on file. The sample was also reused in another study, on T cells in Graves' hyperthyroidism and ophthalmopathy. Taken from the second paper: Graves' hyperthyroidism was defined as stable when no progression to ophthalmopathy occurred over 18 months of follow-up. Hyperthyroidism patients were newly diagnosed, with disease duration under 2 months, and aged 18 to 65 years. Exclusion was applied to patients with uncontrolled infections, other autoimmune diseases, pregnancy or lactation. Diagnoses were established on the basis of clinical symptoms, serum thyroxine and TRAb, thyroid ultrasound, and orbital computed tomography. For the first round of RT-PCR on the TCR CDR3, the HTBI primer set was used together with the Qiagen OneStep RT-PCR kit. Most expanded thyroid clonotypes (frequency above 0.001) were also found in blood, which suggests that blood repertoires may mirror thyroid immune responses. In cross-validation, a model built on a 13 V-J signature told ophthalmopathy apart from stable hyperthyroidism with over 85% sensitivity and approximately 84% specificity, and in testing the same model reached 80%/75%. In validation, the model predicted progression to ophthalmopathy with 55% to 71% sensitivity and roughly 72% specificity, a median of 6.5 months before onset. A discovery cohort of about a hundred patients, about 43 with Graves' ophthalmopathy and approximately 57 with stable Graves' hyperthyroidism, was used to find distinguishing TCR V-J signatures. An independent validation cohort of about 19 hyperthyroidism patients and roughly 16 patients who later progressed to ophthalmopathy tested prospective prediction of ophthalmopathy. The 100 discovery patients were divided at random into training and test sets in a 7:3 ratio. In addition, the study compared T-cell repertoires in thyroid tissue and in blood from six Graves' hyperthyroidism patients. Once sampling was done, hyperthyroidism patients were given methimazole at a starting dose of 30 mg daily, whereas ophthalmopathy patients were given high-dose intravenous methylprednisolone. Libraries were constructed in a second round of multiplex PCR, after which size selection and purification were performed. Libraries were sequenced paired-end with 100 bp reads on an Illumina HiSeq2000. Raw data were processed with SOAPnuke, discarding reads with adapters, uncalled bases, mean Phred below 15, or no exact constant-primer or identifier match. High-quality paired reads were merged with COPE v1.2.5, and unique nucleotide sequences were defined as clonotypes. MiTCR v1.1 was used to align the clonotypes against IMGT TRBV, TRBD and TRBJ reference segments. The analysis was restricted to V-J combinations with a frequency above 0.0001, which together covered around 99% of the repertoires. The TCS score was defined as the ratio of F50 (clonal expansion) to E x V (chaos), calculated using BLOSUM62-based TCRdist between CDR3 peptides within each V-J. Welch's t-statistics and random forest reduced fewer than 550 V-J features to 13, which were used in a naive Bayes classifier (R e1071). No statistical method was used to set the sample size in advance, and investigators knew the group allocation. According to the paper, TCR Vbeta CDR3 sequencing was carried out on about 140 peripheral blood samples, which came from fewer than 50 ophthalmopathy, some 73 hyperthyroidism and some 17 progressor patients.

This clonotype originated in a woman in her 30s with Graves disease. Donor details come from another sample of the same person, matched by shared clones. The source was peripheral blood mononuclear cells (PBMCs), collected at new diagnosis, from a patient treated with antithyroid drugs.

The CDR3 loop reads CSVELGLARANEQFF. The base sequence is TGCAGCGTTGAACTGGGACTAGCCCGGGCCAATGAGCAGTTCTTC. The sequence links TRBV29-1 to TRBJ2-1, with 9 middle bases fitting TRBD2. From V the trimming removes 2 bases and from J it removes 6 bases, while the gene matches leave 8 bases of the junction unaccounted for. Inclusive of the bounding cysteine and phenylalanine, the CDR3 is 15 residues long. The sequence is cut down to CDR3 DNA, 45 bases in frame from base 1. Looking up the germline V gene yields CDR1 SQVTM and CDR2 ANQGSEA.